The 21 T cell receptor beta chains given below trace back to one sample, sequenced in a study of T-cell reconstitution after alpha-beta-depleted transplantation in children. TCRbeta library preparation incorporated unique molecular identifiers. Using its own MiXCR run on the PCR reads, TCRdb lists one record per CDR3 protein. Among over 400,000 distinct CDR3 sequences listed, around an eighth were seen once. This sample comprised PBMCs from the stem cell graft donor, obtained from the stem cell graft. These receptors all come from a human donor who donated a stem cell graft to a child with combined immunodeficiency.

This clonotype was picked up a small number of times. The rearrangement joins TRBV6-5 to TRBJ1-1; D might be TRBD1 (6 bases). Deletions cut 4 bases from V and 0 bases from J, with 18 bases between. This CDR3 comprises 17 residues. Germline assignment: CDR1 MNHEY and CDR2 SVGAGI. CDR3: CASSSGAGGQMNTEAFF. The DNA of the CDR3 is TGTGCCAGCAGTTCAGGGGCCGGCGGACAGATGAACACTGAAGCTTTCTTT.

This clonotype was picked up many times. V and J are TRBV4-3 and TRBJ1-5; possible D gene TRBD1, 5 bases. Trimming pared 5 bases from V and 4 bases from J, leaving 12 bases between. Germline assignment: CDR1 LGHNA and CDR2 YSLEER. The CDR3 has 14 residues. CDR3 in amino acids: CASSEVGTNQPQHF. The CDR3 nucleotides read TGCGCCAGCAGCGAGGTCGGGACTAATCAGCCCCAGCATTTT.

This clonotype was seen ten or more times. V usage is TRBV6-5 and J usage is TRBJ2-3, with D maybe TRBD1 (5 bases). The germline V and J ends were trimmed by 5 bases and 3 bases, with 9 bases remaining between them. Looked up from germline, CDR1 is MNHEY and CDR2 is SVGAGI. The CDR3 is 13 amino acids. CDR3 bases: TGTGCCAGCAGTCCCAGGGAAACAGATACGCAGTATTTT. This translates into CASSPRETDTQYF.

This clonotype was counted at least ten times. The chain's CDR3 is CASSLVSGGSASPLHF. The CDR3, as DNA: TGTGCCAGCAGTTTAGTTTCAGGGGGCAGTGCTTCACCCCTCCACTTT. The gene calls are TRBV12-3 or TRBV12-4 and TRBJ1-6; 8 bases are a match to TRBD1. The CDR3 has 16 amino acids. Germline trimming cut 1 base from V and 9 bases from J; bases unmatched to any gene: 8.

This clonotype was detected many times. The chain joins TRBV6-5 to TRBJ2-1; 11 nucleotides agree with TRBD2. V trimming: 10 bases; J trimming: 6 bases; junction bases outside the gene matches: 11. The CDR3 extends over 15 amino acids. The germline CDR1 and CDR2 sequences are MNHEY and SVGAGI. DNA for the CDR3: TGTGCCATACAGGTAGCGGGAGGGCCGAGCAATGAGCAGTTCTTC. This sequence encodes CAIQVAGGPSNEQFF.

This chain links TRBV3-1 with TRBJ1-5, with D perhaps matching TRBD1 (5 bases). Per germline, CDR1 LGHDT and CDR2 YNNKEL (reference sequence). V dropped 2 bases and J dropped 6 bases, with 11 bases sitting between them. This CDR3 comprises 14 residues. The CDR3 region is CASSQRGGGQPQHF. In DNA, the CDR3 is TGTGCCAGCAGCCAACGCGGGGGAGGTCAGCCCCAGCATTTT.

This clonotype has a handful of counts. J is TRBJ2-6 and V is TRBV5-6; 7 nucleotides line up with TRBD1. Germline V CDR1 and CDR2: SGHDT, YYEEEE. J gave up 2 bases and V 2 bases, and 4 bases lay outside the gene matches. The length of the CDR3 is 16 residues. CDR3 DNA: TGTGCCAGCAGCTTAAAACAGGGGACTGGGGCCAACGTCCTGACTTTC. Translating gives CASSLKQGTGANVLTF.

This clonotype was seen a few times. The J gene is TRBJ1-5, the V gene TRBV12-3 or TRBV12-4; TRBD1 matches 8 bases. The CDR3 contains 16 residues. The V segment lost 6 bases and the J segment 6 bases; nucleotides outside the gene matches: 13. CDR3 sequence (DNA): TGTGCCAGCAGCTACTCGACAGGGGTTATCATTCAGCCCCAGCATTTT. Its protein product is CASSYSTGVIIQPQHF.

This clonotype has at least ten counts. The chain couples TRBV7-9 to TRBJ2-1; TRBD2 matches at 8 bases. In germline, CDR1 is SEHNR, CDR2 FQNEAQ (reference sequence). After removal of 8 bases from V and 6 bases from J, the junction contained 12 bases not matched to a gene. The CDR3 spans 15 residues. CDR3 nucleotide sequence: TGTGCCAGCTCACCCCTTTCCGGGACTAGCAATGAGCAGTTCTTC. Translating gives CASSPLSGTSNEQFF.

The chain employs TRBV20-1 and TRBJ2-7; a weak D match, TRBD1 (5 bases). The length of the CDR3 is 13 residues. CDR1 and CDR2 from the germline V gene are DFQATT and SNEGSKA (reference sequence). V was clipped by 2 bases and J by 6 bases, with 14 bases between them. The CDR3 spells CSARQGFLSEQYF. Written as DNA, the CDR3 is TGCAGTGCTAGACAGGGTTTTTTGAGCGAGCAGTACTTC.

This clonotype was detected a few times. The genes are TRBV6-2 or TRBV6-3 and TRBJ2-1; D not resolved. This CDR3 has 13 amino acids. Germline CDR1 MNHEY, CDR2 SVGEGT. V was pared by 5 bases and J by 7 bases, with 12 bases between. This CDR3 is CASSTRLGNEQFF. The CDR3 DNA is TGTGCCAGCAGTACCAGACTTGGAAATGAGCAGTTCTTC.

This clonotype was seen a handful of times. The chain joins TRBV9 to TRBJ2-1, with D possibly being TRBD1 (5 bases). Germline V gene data show CDR1 as SGDLS and CDR2 as YYNGEE. The CDR3 sequence is 15 residues long. Trimming stripped 0 bases from V and 3 bases from J, with 10 bases between. The CDR3 nucleotides are TGTGCCAGCAGCGTAGCAAGGGGTTACTACAATGAGCAGTTCTTC. As protein: CASSVARGYYNEQFF.

This clonotype appeared a single time. The J gene is TRBJ2-5, the V gene TRBV15; D is uncertain. V lost 3 bases and J 5 bases, leaving 7 bases between the germline ends. The CDR3 runs to 12 residues. Germline values: CDR1 LNHNV, CDR2 YYDKDF (reference sequence). The CDR3: CATSRGFETQYF. The CDR3 DNA reads as TGTGCCACCAGCAGGGGTTTTGAGACCCAGTACTTC.

This clonotype was counted a few times. The rearrangement joins TRBV12-3 or TRBV12-4 to TRBJ2-1; a possible D gene is TRBD2 (7 bases). The CDR3 loop spans 15 amino acids. V lost 3 bases to trimming and J lost 5 bases, with 14 bases between them. CDR3 protein: CASSLTGGFNNEQFF. The CDR3 DNA follows: TGTGCCAGCAGTTTGACGGGGGGCTTCAACAATGAGCAGTTCTTC.

The gene calls are TRBV2 and TRBJ2-2; weak D call: TRBD1 (6 bases). V was shortened by 6 bases and J by 1 base, with 15 bases between the two germline ends. The germline V gene encodes CDR1 SNHLY and CDR2 FYNNEI. This CDR3 region has 16 residues. CDR3 loop: CASRVRDTVNTGELFF. In DNA, the CDR3 is TGTGCCAGCAGGGTCCGGGACACCGTGAACACCGGGGAGCTGTTTTTT. Drawing the rest from reference TRBV2 and TRBJ2-2, the complete variable domain is EPEVTQTPSHQVTQMGQEVILRCVPISNHLYFYWYRQILGQKVEFLVSFYNNEISEKSEIFDDQFSVERPDGSNFTLKIRSTKLEDSAMYFCASRVRDTVNTGELFFGEGSRLTVL.

The genes are TRBV28 and TRBJ1-5; the D gene is possibly TRBD1 (6 bases). The V gene's germline CDR1 is MDHEN and CDR2 SYDVKM. The CDR3 covers 16 residues. V was trimmed by 1 base and J by 7 bases, leaving 17 bases between them. The CDR3 DNA is TGTGCCAGCAGTTTATCTATGGGCAGGGGATACCAGCCCCAGCATTTT. Encoded protein: CASSLSMGRGYQPQHF.

This clonotype has a count of ten or more. V gene TRBV12-3 or TRBV12-4 combines with J gene TRBJ2-3; maybe TRBD2 (5 bases). The CDR3 is made up of 13 amino acids. V was cut by 6 bases and J by 5 bases, with 12 bases left in between. CDR3 loop: CASRPGEGDTQYF. The CDR3 region has the DNA TGTGCCAGCAGGCCCGGAGAGGGAGATACGCAGTATTTT.

This clonotype turned up a few times. The chain employs TRBV28 and TRBJ1-6; the D is unclear. The V end lost 2 bases, the J end lost 8 bases, and 7 bases lay between the germline ends. Germline lookup yields CDR1 MDHEN and CDR2 SYDVKM. CDR3 length: 13 residues. CDR3 bases: TGTGCCAGCAGTTTAACCGGGCATTCACCCCTCCACTTT. It translates to CASSLTGHSPLHF.

A few counts support this clonotype. This chain links TRBV7-2 with TRBJ2-1, with D perhaps TRBD1 (6 bases). CDR3 length: 16 residues. The germline gives CDR1 SGHTA, CDR2 FQGNSA. V was pared by 2 bases and J by 5 bases, with 16 bases between. Written as DNA, the CDR3 is TGTGCCAGCAGCTTACAGGGGACCCTTCTCAACAATGAGCAGTTCTTC. Translation: CASSLQGTLLNNEQFF.

The rearrangement links TRBV5-5 to TRBJ1-2; TRBD1 aligns across 10 bases. Germline trimming cut 2 bases from V and 8 bases from J; bases unmatched to any gene: 12. The CDR3 runs 16 residues. Germline V gene sequence: CDR1 SGHKS, CDR2 YYEKEE (reference sequence). The CDR3 spells CASSLTPGDRGRGYTF. The CDR3 coding sequence is TGTGCCAGCAGCTTAACTCCCGGGGACAGGGGACGCGGCTACACCTTC.

The V call is TRBV12-3 or TRBV12-4, the J call TRBJ1-2; TRBD1 might be the D (6 bases). The CDR3 contains 12 residues. With 8 bases removed from V and 6 bases from J, the gap between germline ends came to 13 bases. The CDR3 loop reads CASGLGADGYTF. Written as DNA, the CDR3 is TGTGCCAGCGGCTTGGGGGCGGATGGCTACACCTTC.